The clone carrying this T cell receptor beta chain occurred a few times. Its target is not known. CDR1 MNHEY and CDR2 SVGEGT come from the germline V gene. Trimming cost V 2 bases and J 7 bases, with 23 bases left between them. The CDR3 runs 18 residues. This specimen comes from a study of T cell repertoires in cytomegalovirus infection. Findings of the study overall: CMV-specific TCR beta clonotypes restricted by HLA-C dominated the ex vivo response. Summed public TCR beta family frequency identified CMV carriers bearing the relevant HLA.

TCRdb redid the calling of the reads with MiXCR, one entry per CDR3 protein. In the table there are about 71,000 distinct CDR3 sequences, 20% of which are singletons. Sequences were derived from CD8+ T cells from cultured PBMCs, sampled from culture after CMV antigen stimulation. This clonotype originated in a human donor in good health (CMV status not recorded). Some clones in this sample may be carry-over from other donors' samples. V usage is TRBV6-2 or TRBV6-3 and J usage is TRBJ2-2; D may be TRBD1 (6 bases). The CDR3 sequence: CASSYLAGQLPLVGELFF. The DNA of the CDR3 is TGTGCCAGCAGTTACCTAGCTGGACAGCTGCCACTGGTCGGGGAGCTGTTTTTT.